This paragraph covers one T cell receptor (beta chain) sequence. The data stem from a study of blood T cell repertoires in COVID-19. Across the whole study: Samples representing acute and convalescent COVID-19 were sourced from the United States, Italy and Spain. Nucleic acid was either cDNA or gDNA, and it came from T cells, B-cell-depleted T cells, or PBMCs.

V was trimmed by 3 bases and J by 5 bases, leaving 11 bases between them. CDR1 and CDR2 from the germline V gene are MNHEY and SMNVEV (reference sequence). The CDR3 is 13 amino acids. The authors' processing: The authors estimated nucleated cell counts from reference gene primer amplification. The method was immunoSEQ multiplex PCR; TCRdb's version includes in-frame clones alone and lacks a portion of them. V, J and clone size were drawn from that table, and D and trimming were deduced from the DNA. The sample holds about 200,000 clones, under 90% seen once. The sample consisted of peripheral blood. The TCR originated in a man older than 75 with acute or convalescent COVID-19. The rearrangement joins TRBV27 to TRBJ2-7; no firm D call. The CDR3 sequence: CASSFYGDHEQYF. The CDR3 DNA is TGTGCCAGCAGTTTTTATGGAGACCACGAGCAGTACTTC.